This is a list of T cell receptor beta chains from one sample in a study of OX40 agonist ivuxolimab in advanced cancers. The protocol was immunoSEQ multiplex PCR, while the TCRdb copy is restricted to in-frame clones and leaves out a portion. The repertoire consists of 69,000 or so clones, with less than 85% occurring once and the leading ten covering 0.83%. Sequenced material: CD4+ or CD8+ T cells sorted from blood, taken in a trial of the OX40 agonist ivuxolimab. All receptors derive from an adult with an advanced solid tumor such as melanoma, head and neck, liver or kidney cancer. Each CDR3 is given with its conserved first and last residue. Fields, in order: V gene, J gene, CDR3 protein.

v_gene: TRBV5-1
j_gene: TRBJ2-7
CDR3aa: CASSLGSSGREQYF

v_gene: TRBV28
j_gene: TRBJ2-2
CDR3aa: CASITGQGNTGELFF

v_gene: TRBV5-5
j_gene: TRBJ1-3
CDR3aa: CASSPNPPGNTIYF

v_gene: TRBV5-4
j_gene: TRBJ2-7
CDR3aa: CASSPGTSGSGGLREQYF

v_gene: TRBV28
j_gene: TRBJ1-5
CDR3aa: CASSLGQVNNQPQHF

v_gene: TRBV2
j_gene: TRBJ2-5
CDR3aa: CAGGLAGAQETQYF

v_gene: TRBV5-4
j_gene: TRBJ2-7
CDR3aa: CASSGQGVYEQYF

v_gene: TRBV4-2
j_gene: TRBJ1-3
CDR3aa: CASSQETGSGNTIYF

v_gene: TRBV19
j_gene: TRBJ2-1
CDR3aa: CASSILRTVNEQFF

v_gene: TRBV5-5
j_gene: TRBJ2-4
CDR3aa: CASSSGAKNIQYF

v_gene: TRBV18
j_gene: TRBJ2-7
CDR3aa: CASSATGGSYEQYF

v_gene: TRBV11-3
j_gene: TRBJ2-7
CDR3aa: CASSLGSYEQYF

v_gene: TRBV1
j_gene: TRBJ2-1
CDR3aa: CTSGRGPEQFF

v_gene: TRBV19
j_gene: TRBJ1-2
CDR3aa: CASSIEGVVNYGYTF

v_gene: TRBV5-1
j_gene: TRBJ1-2
CDR3aa: CASSLPQGNYGYTF

v_gene: TRBV6-1
j_gene: TRBJ2-7
CDR3aa: CASTFSSHEQYF

v_gene: TRBV6-4
j_gene: TRBJ1-2
CDR3aa: CASSPDRGINYGYTF

v_gene: TRBV5-1
j_gene: TRBJ2-3
CDR3aa: CASSTRATAGTQYF

v_gene: TRBV11-3
j_gene: TRBJ2-3
CDR3aa: CASSLVLTSGRTDTQYF

v_gene: TRBV11-2
j_gene: TRBJ1-2
CDR3aa: CASSTGAYGYTF

v_gene: TRBV5-4
j_gene: TRBJ2-5
CDR3aa: CASSPGGQGETQYF

v_gene: TRBV11-3
j_gene: TRBJ1-3
CDR3aa: CASSLETGNTIYF

v_gene: TRBV5-1
j_gene: TRBJ1-2
CDR3aa: CASSWDGTANYGYTF

v_gene: TRBV6-5
j_gene: TRBJ1-6
CDR3aa: CASSMGQGDSPLHF

v_gene: TRBV18
j_gene: TRBJ2-7
CDR3aa: CASSPNGGESSYEQYF

v_gene: TRBV6-5
j_gene: TRBJ1-2
CDR3aa: CASSYTDSNYGYTF

v_gene: TRBV6-6
j_gene: TRBJ1-5
CDR3aa: CASSTNSNQPQHF

v_gene: TRBV7-3
j_gene: TRBJ2-3
CDR3aa: CASSLQGHPDTQYF

v_gene: TRBV14
j_gene: TRBJ2-4
CDR3aa: CASSQGTGAMRGKNIQYF

v_gene: TRBV19
j_gene: TRBJ1-3
CDR3aa: CASRDILGLLRSGNTIYF

v_gene: TRBV10-2
j_gene: TRBJ2-2
CDR3aa: CASSEAALGELFF

v_gene: TRBV7-9
j_gene: TRBJ2-1
CDR3aa: CASSTTPSGGFYEQFF

v_gene: TRBV9
j_gene: TRBJ2-1
CDR3aa: CASSFSTSFNEQFF

v_gene: TRBV7-6
j_gene: TRBJ2-7
CDR3aa: CASSSRTGSYEQYF

v_gene: TRBV7-2
j_gene: TRBJ1-2
CDR3aa: CASSLGQGRYYGYTF

v_gene: TRBV30
j_gene: TRBJ1-1
CDR3aa: CAWELGGTEAFF